This T cell receptor (beta chain) comes out of a study of blood T cells in healthy people across ages. A second PCR, run for about 7 to 11 cycles, used a sample-barcoded 5' primer plus a J-beta primer mix. TCRdb called the 5' RACE reads again in MiXCR, with one record for every CDR3 protein. Of some 560,000 distinct CDR3 sequences in the sample, roughly a quarter were seen once. This CDR3 contains 16 residues. The V end was cut by 1 base, the J end by 2 bases, with 15 bases between. CDR1 and CDR2 (germline): SGHRS, YFSETQ. This sample was also put to use in a study of T cells of mothers and their children. That source reports: Across the analysis, no persistent microchimeric T cell clones were detected.

V is TRBV5-1 and J is TRBJ1-1, with unresolved D. The TCR comes from a boy younger than 10 in good health. Sequencing was performed on blood. CDR3 residues: CASSLFGRVFNTEAFF. DNA of the CDR3: TGCGCCAGCAGCTTGTTCGGAAGGGTTTTCAACACTGAAGCTTTCTTT.